This T cell receptor (beta chain) was retrieved from a study of early T cells in non-severe SARS-CoV-2 infection. Study in general: Chains from this unsorted whole-blood bulk RNA could not be paired. The study's findings and limits: Matching against VDJdb likely underestimated virus-specific expansions, favoring anti-spike CD8.

The CDR3 sequence is 14 residues long. Germline trimming cut 3 bases from V and 6 bases from J; bases unmatched to any gene: 3. Germline-derived CDR1 and CDR2 are SGHAT and FQNNGV. Each single cDNA molecule received a unique molecular identifier. TCRdb reprocessed the 5' RACE reads with MiXCR, giving one entry per CDR3 protein. The table has about 20,000 distinct CDR3 sequences, around 3.5% seen once. This clonotype was counted many times. What it binds is not known. Sequences were obtained from whole blood. The gene calls are TRBV11-2 and TRBJ2-1; 9 bases are shared with TRBD2. The TCR comes from an adult who was a healthcare worker with PCR-confirmed SARS-CoV-2 infection or an uninfected control (not recorded which). CDR3 sequence: CASSLGLAPNEQFF. The CDR3 DNA follows: TGTGCCAGCAGCTTGGGACTAGCTCCCAATGAGCAGTTCTTC.